This TCR beta chain is from a study of blood T cell repertoires in COVID-19. About the research overall: The United States, Italy and Spain provided the acute and convalescent COVID-19 samples.

Produced via immunoSEQ multiplex PCR; TCRdb's table is partial and in-frame only. The sample records 310,000 or so clones, roughly 86% being singletons. Germline V gene data show CDR1 as LGHDT and CDR2 as YNNKEL (reference sequence). The V gene lost 4 bases and the J gene lost 6 bases, with 13 bases spanning the gap. The CDR3 is 14 amino acids. Sequencing input: peripheral blood. The chain is built from TRBV3-1 (or the pseudogene TRBV3-2) and TRBJ1-5; D not certain. The clonotype originates from a woman in her 30s with COVID-19, enrolled during active disease. CDR3 residues: CASSLGSSSQPQHF. The CDR3, as DNA: TGTGCCAGCAGCCTCGGGTCCTCTAGTCAGCCCCAGCATTTT.